This T cell receptor beta chain was found in a study of blood T cell repertoires in COVID-19. Study as a whole: Samples taken during acute and convalescent COVID-19 were collected in the United States, Italy and Spain. Sample material is recorded as cDNA or gDNA derived from T cells, B-cell-depleted T cells, or PBMCs.

The V segment lost 0 bases and the J segment 6 bases; nucleotides outside the gene matches: 2. This CDR3 contains 14 residues. Germline V gene lookup returns CDR1 SGDLS and CDR2 YYNGEE. Original methodology: Reference gene primer amplification gave estimated nucleated cell counts. The table came from immunoSEQ multiplex PCR; TCRdb's copy has only in-frame clones and leaves some out. V and J calls and clone size are given by that table; D and trimming were obtained from the DNA. The table shows fewer than 300,000 clones, with 85% to 90% occurring only once. This rearrangement joins TRBV9 to TRBJ1-1; 10 bases align to TRBD1. The clonotype comes from a man aged 50-59 years with COVID-19, enrolled during active disease. The sequenced sample consisted of peripheral blood. The CDR3 loop reads CASSVDGTGAEAFF. The CDR3, as DNA: TGTGCCAGCAGCGTAGATGGGACAGGGGCTGAAGCTTTCTTT.